This TCR beta chain was sequenced in a study of T cells in Graves' hyperthyroidism and ophthalmopathy. Germline V gene lookup returns CDR1 SGHTA and CDR2 FQGTGA. The CDR3 is made up of 12 amino acids. This clonotype appeared a few times. Compared with germline, one end of the junction differs, possibly owing to a read error. The investigators amplified TCR beta CDR3 regions from RNA transcripts. The TCR CDR3 was amplified in a first-round RT-PCR using the HTBI primer set. TCRdb recomputed calls from the multiplex PCR reads with MiXCR, one row per CDR3 protein. The sample lists around 620,000 distinct CDR3 sequences, roughly 46% occurring once.

The specimen sequenced was peripheral blood or thyroid tissue (not recorded which). This chain uses TRBV7-3 with TRBJ1-6; D gene ambiguous. The TCR was taken from an adult woman with Graves' disease, either hyperthyroidism or ophthalmopathy (not recorded which). For the CDR3, the DNA is TGTGCCAGCAGCCCACCGTATTCCCCCCTCCACTTT. Its translation: CASSPPYSPLHF.